Detailed here is one T cell receptor beta chain. This specimen comes from a study of cytomegalovirus exposure and HLA in healthy donors. CDR3 length: 17 residues. Per the germline V gene, CDR1 is SQVTM and CDR2 is ANQGSEA. The V segment lost 4 bases and the J segment 0 bases; nucleotides outside the gene matches: 12. PCR used 60 Vbeta primers and 13 Jbeta primers. Only in-frame clones appear in the TCRdb table, and some are missing; sequencing was by immunoSEQ multiplex PCR. The sample consists of 160,000 or so clones, 80% of them appearing once. The rearrangement joins TRBV29-1 to TRBJ2-1; 7 nucleotides agree with TRBD2. Sequences were obtained from PBMCs. The origin of this receptor is a man under 40 in good health and CMV-seronegative. The chain's CDR3 is CSVGLAAESSSYNEQFF. CDR3 nucleotides: TGCAGCGTTGGACTAGCAGCGGAGTCGAGCTCCTACAATGAGCAGTTCTTC.